The 2 T cell receptor beta chains reported below all come from one sample, sequenced in a study of CD8 T cells in ankylosing spondylitis. Using its own MiXCR run on the 5' RACE reads, TCRdb lists one record per CDR3 protein. The table lists approximately 150,000 distinct CDR3 sequences, roughly 34% of them singletons. The sample consisted of synovial fluid, either unsorted or a sorted T cell fraction (not recorded which). These receptor sequences come from a male donor with ankylosing spondylitis.

This clonotype was counted ten times or more. The chain employs TRBV7-3 and TRBJ2-1; unclear D gene. CDR3 length: 16 residues. The V gene's germline CDR1 is SGHTA and CDR2 FQGTGA. Trimming left V 2 bases short and J 0 bases short, with 11 bases between. The CDR3 DNA reads as TGTGCCAGCAGCTTAGAGCGCGGAGCCTCCTACAATGAGCAGTTCTTC. Its protein product is CASSLERGASYNEQFF.

The V and J genes are TRBV28 and TRBJ1-4; D gene ambiguous. Germline-derived CDR1 and CDR2 are MDHEN and SYDVKM. Trimming cost V 2 bases and J 10 bases, with 17 bases left between them. This CDR3 comprises 15 residues. CDR3 DNA sequence: TGTGCCAGCAGTTTAACCCTCGGCAGTAGTGGAAAACTGTTTTTT. Amino acid sequence: CASSLTLGSSGKLFF. The full variable domain, completed using reference TRBV28 and TRBJ1-4, is DVKVTQSSRYLVKRTGEKVFLECVQDMDHENMFWYRQDPGLGLRLIYFSYDVKMKEKGDIPEGYSVSREKKERFSLILESASTNQTSMYLCASSLTLGSSGKLFFGSGTQLSVL.